These T cell receptor beta chains were read from a single sample in a study of T cells in Graves' hyperthyroidism and ophthalmopathy. TCRdb passed the multiplex PCR reads through MiXCR, listing each CDR3 protein once. The data hold fewer than 300,000 distinct CDR3 sequences, with less than 30% observed a single time. The sequencing input was blood. These receptors were obtained from a man aged 40-49 years with Graves' hyperthyroidism that later progressed to Graves' ophthalmopathy. CDR3s include the opening cysteine and the closing phenylalanine or tryptophan. Fields, in order: CDR3 protein, V gene.

CASRGTGKNLETQYF	TRBV6-1
CASSYGTRVDRGDGYGYTF	TRBV6-2/TRBV6-3
CSAAGAWVGELFF	TRBV20-1
CASSYPGTGAQPQHF	TRBV12-3/TRBV12-4
CASSPTAAGANVLTF	TRBV12-3/TRBV12-4
CASSQGQDSNQPQHF	TRBV4-1
CASSSPGPLITEAFF	TRBV3-1
CASKGAVLRDGYTF	TRBV28
CASSLRGKRGYTF	TRBV7-2
CSAREGDTQYF	TRBV20-1
CASSLANSGSGTGELFF	TRBV7-3
CASMPPLGGKQPDTQYF	TRBV28
CSARHTGLAGLGETQYF	TRBV20-1